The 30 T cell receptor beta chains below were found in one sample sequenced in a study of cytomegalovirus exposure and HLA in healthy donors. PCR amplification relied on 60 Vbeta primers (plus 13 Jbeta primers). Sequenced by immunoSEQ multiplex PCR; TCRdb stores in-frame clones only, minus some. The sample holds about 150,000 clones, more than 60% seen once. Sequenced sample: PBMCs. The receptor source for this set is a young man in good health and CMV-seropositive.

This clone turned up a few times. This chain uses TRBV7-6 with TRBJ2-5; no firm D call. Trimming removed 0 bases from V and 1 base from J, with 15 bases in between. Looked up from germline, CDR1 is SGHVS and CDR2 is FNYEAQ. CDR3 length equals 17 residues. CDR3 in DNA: TGTGCCAGCAGCTTAGCTCCCTTCATCGGTCCCCAAGAGACCCAGTACTTC. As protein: CASSLAPFIGPQETQYF.

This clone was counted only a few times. CDR3: CATSREIQETQYF. The CDR3 nucleotides read TGTGCCACCAGCAGAGAAATACAAGAGACCCAGTACTTC. The genes are TRBV15 and TRBJ2-5, with unresolved D. V lost 0 bases to trimming and J lost 2 bases, with 4 bases between them. Germline values: CDR1 LNHNV, CDR2 YYDKDF (reference sequence). CDR3 size: 13 residues.

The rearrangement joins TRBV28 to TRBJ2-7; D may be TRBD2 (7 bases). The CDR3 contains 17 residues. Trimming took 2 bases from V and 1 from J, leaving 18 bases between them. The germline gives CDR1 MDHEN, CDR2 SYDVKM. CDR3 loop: CASSLTTGEGGSYEQYF. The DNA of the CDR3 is TGTGCCAGCAGTTTAACCACCGGGGAGGGGGGTTCCTACGAGCAGTACTTC.

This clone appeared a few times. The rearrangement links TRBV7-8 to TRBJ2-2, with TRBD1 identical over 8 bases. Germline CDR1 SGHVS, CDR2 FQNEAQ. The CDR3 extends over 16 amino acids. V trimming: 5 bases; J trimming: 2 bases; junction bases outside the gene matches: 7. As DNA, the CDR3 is TGTGCCAGCAGCGCACGACAGGGGATAAACACCGGGGAGCTGTTTTTT. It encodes CASSARQGINTGELFF.

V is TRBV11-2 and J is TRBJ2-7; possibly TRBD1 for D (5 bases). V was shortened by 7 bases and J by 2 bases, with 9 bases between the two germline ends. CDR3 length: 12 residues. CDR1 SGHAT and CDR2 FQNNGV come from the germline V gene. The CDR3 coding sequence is TGTGCCAGCAACAGGATGACCTACGAGCAGTACTTC. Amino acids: CASNRMTYEQYF.

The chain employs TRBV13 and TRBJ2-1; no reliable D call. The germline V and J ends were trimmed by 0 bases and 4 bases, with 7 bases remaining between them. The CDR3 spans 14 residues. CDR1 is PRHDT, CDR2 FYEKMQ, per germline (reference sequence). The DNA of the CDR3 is TGTGCCAGCAGCTTAGGCCTTCAGTACAATGAGCAGTTCTTC. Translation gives CASSLGLQYNEQFF.

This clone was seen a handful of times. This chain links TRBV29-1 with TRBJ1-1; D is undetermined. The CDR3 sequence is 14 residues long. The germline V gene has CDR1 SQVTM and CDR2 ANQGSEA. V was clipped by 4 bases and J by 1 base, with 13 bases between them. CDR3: CSVVGRLANTEAFF. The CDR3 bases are TGCAGCGTTGTTGGGCGATTGGCGAACACTGAAGCTTTCTTT.

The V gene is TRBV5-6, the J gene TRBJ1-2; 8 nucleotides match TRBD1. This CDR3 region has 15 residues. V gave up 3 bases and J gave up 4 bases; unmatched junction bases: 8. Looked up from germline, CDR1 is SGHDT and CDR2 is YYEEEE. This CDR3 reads CASSWWDRSSYGYTF. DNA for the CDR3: TGTGCCAGCAGCTGGTGGGACAGGTCGTCCTATGGCTACACCTTC.

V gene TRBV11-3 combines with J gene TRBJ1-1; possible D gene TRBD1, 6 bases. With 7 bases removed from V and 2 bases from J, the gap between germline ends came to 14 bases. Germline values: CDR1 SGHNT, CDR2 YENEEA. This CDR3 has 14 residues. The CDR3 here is CASMLDRLNTEAFF. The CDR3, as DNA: TGTGCCAGCATGCTTGACAGGCTAAACACTGAAGCTTTCTTT.

CDR3 in DNA: TGCGCCAGCAGCCCGTCTAGCGGATCCGCCTACAATGAGCAGTTCTTC. This codes for CASSPSSGSAYNEQFF. The V gene is TRBV5-1, the J gene TRBJ2-1; 7 bases are a match to TRBD2. From germline, CDR1 is SGHRS and CDR2 YFSETQ. With 4 bases clipped from V and 2 bases from J, the junction kept 9 bases outside the gene matches. This CDR3 has 16 residues.

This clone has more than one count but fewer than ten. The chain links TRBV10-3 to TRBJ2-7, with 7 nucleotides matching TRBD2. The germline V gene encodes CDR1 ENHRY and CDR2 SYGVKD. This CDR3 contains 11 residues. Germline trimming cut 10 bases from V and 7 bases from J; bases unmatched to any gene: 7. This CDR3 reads CATGGWMEQYF. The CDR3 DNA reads TGTGCCACCGGGGGGTGGATGGAGCAGTACTTC.

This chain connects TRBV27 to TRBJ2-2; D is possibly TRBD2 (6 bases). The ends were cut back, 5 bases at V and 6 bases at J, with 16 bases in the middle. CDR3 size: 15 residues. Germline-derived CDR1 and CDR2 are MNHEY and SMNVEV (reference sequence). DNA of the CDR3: TGTGCCAGCAGTCGGGAGCCCGGCGGCCCCGGGGAGCTGTTTTTT. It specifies CASSREPGGPGELFF.

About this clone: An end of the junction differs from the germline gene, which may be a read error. In DNA form, the CDR3 reads TGCGCCAGCAGCTTGGACACAGGTACGCAGTATTTT. This sequence encodes CASSLDTGTQYF. This rearrangement joins TRBV5-1 to TRBJ2-3; possible D gene TRBD1, 5 bases. The germline gives CDR1 SGHRS, CDR2 YFSETQ. The CDR3 consists of 12 residues.

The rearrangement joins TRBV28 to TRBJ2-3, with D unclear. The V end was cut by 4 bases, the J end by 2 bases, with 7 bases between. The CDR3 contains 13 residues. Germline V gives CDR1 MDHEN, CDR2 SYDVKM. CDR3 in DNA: TGTGCCAGCAGTTCCGGTCACACAGATACGCAGTATTTT. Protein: CASSSGHTDTQYF. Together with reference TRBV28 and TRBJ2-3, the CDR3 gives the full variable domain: DVKVTQSSRYLVKRTGEKVFLECVQDMDHENMFWYRQDPGLGLRLIYFSYDVKMKEKGDIPEGYSVSREKKERFSLILESASTNQTSMYLCASSSGHTDTQYFGPGTRLTVL.

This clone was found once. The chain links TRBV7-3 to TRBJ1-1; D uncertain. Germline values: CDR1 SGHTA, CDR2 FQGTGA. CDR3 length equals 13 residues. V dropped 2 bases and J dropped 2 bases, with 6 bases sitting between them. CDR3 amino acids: CASSLWANTEAFF. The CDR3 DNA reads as TGTGCCAGCAGCTTATGGGCTAACACTGAAGCTTTCTTT.

The CDR3 protein is CASRPSAGSNQPQHF. CDR3 sequence (DNA): TGTGCCAGCAGACCGAGTGCGGGGAGCAATCAGCCCCAGCATTTT. The V and J genes are TRBV6-1 and TRBJ1-5; D gene uncertain. Trimming took off 6 bases at V and 1 base at J, with 13 bases between the two ends. The CDR3 covers 15 residues. Germline V gives CDR1 MNHNS, CDR2 SASEGT.

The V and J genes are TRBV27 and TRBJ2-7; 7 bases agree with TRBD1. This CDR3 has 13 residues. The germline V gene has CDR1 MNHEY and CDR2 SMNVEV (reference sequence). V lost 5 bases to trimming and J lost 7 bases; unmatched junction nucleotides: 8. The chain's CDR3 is CASSPRDRGEQYF. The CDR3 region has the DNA TGTGCCAGCAGTCCCCGGGACAGAGGGGAGCAGTACTTC.

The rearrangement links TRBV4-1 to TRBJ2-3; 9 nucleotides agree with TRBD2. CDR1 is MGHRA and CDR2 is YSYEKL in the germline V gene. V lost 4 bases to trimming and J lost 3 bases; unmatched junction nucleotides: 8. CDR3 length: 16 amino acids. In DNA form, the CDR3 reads TGCGCCAGCAGCCGTCGGACTAGCGTTTTGACAGATACGCAGTATTTT. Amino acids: CASSRRTSVLTDTQYF.

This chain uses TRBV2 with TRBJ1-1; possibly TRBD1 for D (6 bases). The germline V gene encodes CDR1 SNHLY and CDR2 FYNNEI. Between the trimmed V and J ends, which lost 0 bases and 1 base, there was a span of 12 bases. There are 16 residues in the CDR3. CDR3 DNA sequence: TGTGCCAGCAGTGAAGCCCCCTTGACAGGGAACACTGAAGCTTTCTTT. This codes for CASSEAPLTGNTEAFF.

The CDR3 protein is CASSTLTSSYEQYF. CDR3 in DNA: TGTGCCAGCAGCACACTGACTAGCTCCTACGAGCAGTACTTC. The gene calls are TRBV5-6 and TRBJ2-7; TRBD2 might be the D (6 bases). V shed 4 bases and J shed 0 bases, with 11 bases lying between them. The V gene's germline CDR1 is SGHDT and CDR2 YYEEEE. The CDR3 length is 14 residues. Complete variable domain (other parts from reference TRBV5-6 and TRBJ2-7): DAGVTQSPTHLIKTRGQQVTLRCSPKSGHDTVSWYQQALGQGPQFIFQYYEEEERQRGNFPDRFSGHQFPNYSSELNVNALLLGDSALYLCASSTLTSSYEQYFGPGTRLTVT.

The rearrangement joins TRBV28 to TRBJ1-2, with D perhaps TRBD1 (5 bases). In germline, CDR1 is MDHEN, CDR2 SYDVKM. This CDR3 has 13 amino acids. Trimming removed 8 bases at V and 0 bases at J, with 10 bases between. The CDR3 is CASRSGANYGYTF. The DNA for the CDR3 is TGTGCCAGCCGCTCGGGGGCTAACTATGGCTACACCTTC.

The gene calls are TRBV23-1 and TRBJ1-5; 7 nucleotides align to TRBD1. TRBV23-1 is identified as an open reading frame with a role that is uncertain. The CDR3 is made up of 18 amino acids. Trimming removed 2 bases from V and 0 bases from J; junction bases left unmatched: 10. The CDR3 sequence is CASSQRMGDSYSNQPQHF. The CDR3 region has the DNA TGCGCCAGCAGTCAAAGGATGGGGGACAGCTATAGCAATCAGCCCCAGCATTTT.

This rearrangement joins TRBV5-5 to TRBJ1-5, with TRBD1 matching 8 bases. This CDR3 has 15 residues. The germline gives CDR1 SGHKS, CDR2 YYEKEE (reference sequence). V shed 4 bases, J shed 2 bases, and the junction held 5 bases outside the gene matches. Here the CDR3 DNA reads TGTGCCAGCAGCCTGTCAGGGGGCGGCAATCAGCCCCAGCATTTT. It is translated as CASSLSGGGNQPQHF.

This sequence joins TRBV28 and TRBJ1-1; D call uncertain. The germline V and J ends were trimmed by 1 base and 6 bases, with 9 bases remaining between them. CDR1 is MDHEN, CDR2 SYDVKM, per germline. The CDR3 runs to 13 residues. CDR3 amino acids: CASSLLVAPEAFF. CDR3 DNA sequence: TGTGCCAGCAGTTTATTGGTGGCCCCTGAAGCTTTCTTT.

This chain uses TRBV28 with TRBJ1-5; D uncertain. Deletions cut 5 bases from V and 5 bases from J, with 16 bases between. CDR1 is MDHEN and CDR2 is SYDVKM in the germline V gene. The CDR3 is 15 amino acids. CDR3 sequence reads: CASSTLLGPHQPQHF. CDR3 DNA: TGTGCCAGCAGTACCCTCTTGGGCCCCCATCAGCCCCAGCATTTT.

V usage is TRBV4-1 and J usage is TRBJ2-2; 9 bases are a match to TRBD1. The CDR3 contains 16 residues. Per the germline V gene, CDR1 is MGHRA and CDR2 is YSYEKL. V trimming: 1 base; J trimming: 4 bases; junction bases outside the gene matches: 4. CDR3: CASSQATGGGTGELFF. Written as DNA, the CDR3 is TGCGCCAGCAGCCAAGCGACAGGGGGAGGCACCGGGGAGCTGTTTTTT.

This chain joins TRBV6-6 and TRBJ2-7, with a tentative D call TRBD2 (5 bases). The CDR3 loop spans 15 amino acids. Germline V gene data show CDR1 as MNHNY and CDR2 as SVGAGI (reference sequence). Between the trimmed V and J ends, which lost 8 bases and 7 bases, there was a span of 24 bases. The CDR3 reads CASGPNGVSSREQYF. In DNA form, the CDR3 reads TGTGCCAGCGGCCCCAACGGGGTTTCCTCGAGGGAGCAGTACTTC.

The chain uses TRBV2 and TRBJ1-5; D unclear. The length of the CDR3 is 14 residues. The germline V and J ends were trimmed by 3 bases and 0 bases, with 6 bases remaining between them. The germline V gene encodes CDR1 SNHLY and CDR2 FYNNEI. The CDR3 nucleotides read TGTGCCAGCAGTGACAGGAATAGCAATCAGCCCCAGCATTTT. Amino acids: CASSDRNSNQPQHF. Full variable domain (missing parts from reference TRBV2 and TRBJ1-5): EPEVTQTPSHQVTQMGQEVILRCVPISNHLYFYWYRQILGQKVEFLVSFYNNEISEKSEIFDDQFSVERPDGSNFTLKIRSTKLEDSAMYFCASSDRNSNQPQHFGDGTRLSIL.

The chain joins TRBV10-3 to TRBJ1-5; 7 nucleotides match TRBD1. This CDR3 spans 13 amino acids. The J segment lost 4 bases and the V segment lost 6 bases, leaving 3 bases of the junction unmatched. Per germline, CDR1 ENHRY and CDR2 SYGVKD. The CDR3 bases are TGTGCCATCAGAGGGACAGAGAATCAGCCCCAGCATTTT. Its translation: CAIRGTENQPQHF.

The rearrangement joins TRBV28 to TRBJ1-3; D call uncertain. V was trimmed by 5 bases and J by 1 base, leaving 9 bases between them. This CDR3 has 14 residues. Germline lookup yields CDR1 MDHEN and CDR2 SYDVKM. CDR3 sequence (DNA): TGTGCCAGCAGTATCCCGGGATCTGGAAACACCATATATTTT. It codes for CASSIPGSGNTIYF. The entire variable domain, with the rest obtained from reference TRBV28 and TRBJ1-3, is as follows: DVKVTQSSRYLVKRTGEKVFLECVQDMDHENMFWYRQDPGLGLRLIYFSYDVKMKEKGDIPEGYSVSREKKERFSLILESASTNQTSMYLCASSIPGSGNTIYFGEGSWLTVV.